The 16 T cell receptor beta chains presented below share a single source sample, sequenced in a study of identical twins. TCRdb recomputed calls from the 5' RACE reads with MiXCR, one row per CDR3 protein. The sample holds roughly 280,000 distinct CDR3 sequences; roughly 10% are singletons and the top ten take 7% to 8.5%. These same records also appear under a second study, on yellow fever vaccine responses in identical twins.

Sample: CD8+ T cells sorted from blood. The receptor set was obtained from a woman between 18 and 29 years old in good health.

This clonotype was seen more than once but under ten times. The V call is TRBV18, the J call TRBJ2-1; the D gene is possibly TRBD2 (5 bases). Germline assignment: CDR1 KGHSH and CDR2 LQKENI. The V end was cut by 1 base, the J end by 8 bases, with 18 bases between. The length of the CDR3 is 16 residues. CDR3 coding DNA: TGTGCCAGCTCACCACTCCCCGGGGATAAACCGGATGAGCAGTTCTTC. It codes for CASSPLPGDKPDEQFF. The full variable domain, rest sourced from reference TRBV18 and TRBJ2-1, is NAGVMQNPRHLVRRRGQEARLRCSPMKGHSHVYWYRQLPEEGLKFMVYLQKENIIDESGMPKERFSAEFPKEGPSILRIQQVVRGDSAAYFCASSPLPGDKPDEQFFGPGTRLTVL.

The CDR3 reads CASRMTGFYEQYF. The CDR3 bases are TGTGCCAGCAGGATGACTGGGTTCTACGAGCAGTACTTC. This rearrangement joins TRBV27 to TRBJ2-7; D gene ambiguous. V lost 6 bases, J lost 3 bases, and 12 bases lay in between. Germline assignment: CDR1 MNHEY and CDR2 SMNVEV (reference sequence). This CDR3 spans 13 amino acids.

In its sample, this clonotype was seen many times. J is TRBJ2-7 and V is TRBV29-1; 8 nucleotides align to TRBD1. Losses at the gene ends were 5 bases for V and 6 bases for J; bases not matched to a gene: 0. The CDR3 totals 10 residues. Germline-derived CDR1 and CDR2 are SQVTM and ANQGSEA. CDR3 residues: CSVTGGEQYF. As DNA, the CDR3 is TGCAGCGTTACAGGGGGCGAGCAGTACTTC.

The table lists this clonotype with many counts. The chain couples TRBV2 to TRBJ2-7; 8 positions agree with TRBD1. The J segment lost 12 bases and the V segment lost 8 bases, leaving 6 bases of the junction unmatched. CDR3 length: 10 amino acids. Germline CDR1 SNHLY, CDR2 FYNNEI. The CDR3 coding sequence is TGTGCCAGCTCGGGACAGGTCCCGTACTTC. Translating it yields CASSGQVPYF. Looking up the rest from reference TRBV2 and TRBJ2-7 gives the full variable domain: EPEVTQTPSHQVTQMGQEVILRCVPISNHLYFYWYRQILGQKVEFLVSFYNNEISEKSEIFDDQFSVERPDGSNFTLKIRSTKLEDSAMYFCASSGQVPYFGPGTRLTVT.

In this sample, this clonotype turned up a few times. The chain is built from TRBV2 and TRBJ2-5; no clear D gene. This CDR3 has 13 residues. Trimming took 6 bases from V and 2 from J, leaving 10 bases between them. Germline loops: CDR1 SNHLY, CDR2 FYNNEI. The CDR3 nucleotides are TGTGCCAGCAGACTCCGGATTCAAGAGACCCAGTACTTC. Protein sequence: CASRLRIQETQYF.

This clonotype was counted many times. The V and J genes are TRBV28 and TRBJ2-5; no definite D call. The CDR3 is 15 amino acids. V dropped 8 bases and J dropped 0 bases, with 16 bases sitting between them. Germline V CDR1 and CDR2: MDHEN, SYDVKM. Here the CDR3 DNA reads TGTGCCAGCCAGGATTTGCGGTATAACCAAGAGACCCAGTACTTC. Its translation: CASQDLRYNQETQYF.

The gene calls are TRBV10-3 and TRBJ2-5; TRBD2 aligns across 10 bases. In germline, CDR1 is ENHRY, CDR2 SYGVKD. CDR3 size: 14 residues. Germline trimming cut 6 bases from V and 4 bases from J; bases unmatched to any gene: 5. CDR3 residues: CAIRVAGGGETQYF. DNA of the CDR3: TGTGCCATCAGGGTAGCGGGAGGCGGAGAGACCCAGTACTTC.

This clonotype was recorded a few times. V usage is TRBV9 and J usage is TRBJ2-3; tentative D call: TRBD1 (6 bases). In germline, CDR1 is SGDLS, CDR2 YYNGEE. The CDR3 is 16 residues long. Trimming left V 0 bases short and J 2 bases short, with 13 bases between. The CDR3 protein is CASSVGGMGATDTQYF. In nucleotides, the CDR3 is TGTGCCAGCAGCGTAGGAGGGATGGGGGCCACAGATACGCAGTATTTT. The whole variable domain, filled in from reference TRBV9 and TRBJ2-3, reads DSGVTQTPKHLITATGQRVTLRCSPRSGDLSVYWYQQSLDQGLQFLIQYYNGEERAKGNILERFSAQQFPDLHSELNLSSLELGDSALYFCASSVGGMGATDTQYFGPGTRLTVL.

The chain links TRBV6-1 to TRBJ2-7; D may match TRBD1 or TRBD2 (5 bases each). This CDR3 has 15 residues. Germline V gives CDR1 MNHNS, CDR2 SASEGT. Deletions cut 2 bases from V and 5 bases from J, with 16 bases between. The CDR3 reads CASSELGRIGNEQYF. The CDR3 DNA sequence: TGTGCCAGCAGTGAACTGGGACGCATAGGAAACGAGCAGTACTTC.

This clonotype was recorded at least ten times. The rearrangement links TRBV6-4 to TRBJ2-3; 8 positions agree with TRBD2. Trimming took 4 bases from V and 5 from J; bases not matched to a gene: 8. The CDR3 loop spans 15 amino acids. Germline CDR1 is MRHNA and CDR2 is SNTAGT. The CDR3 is CASSVGAGGGDTQYF. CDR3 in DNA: TGTGCCAGCAGTGTAGGGGCGGGAGGAGGAGATACGCAGTATTTT.

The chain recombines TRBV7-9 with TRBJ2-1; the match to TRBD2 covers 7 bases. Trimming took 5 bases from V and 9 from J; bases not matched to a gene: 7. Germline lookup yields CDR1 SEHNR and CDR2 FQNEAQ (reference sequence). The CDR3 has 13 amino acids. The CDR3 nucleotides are TGTGCCAGCAGCCCGCCAGCGGGGTTTGAGCAGTTCTTC. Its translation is CASSPPAGFEQFF.

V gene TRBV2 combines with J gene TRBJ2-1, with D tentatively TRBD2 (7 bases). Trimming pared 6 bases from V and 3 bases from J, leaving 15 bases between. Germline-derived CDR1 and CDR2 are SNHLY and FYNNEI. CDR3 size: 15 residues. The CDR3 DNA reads TGTGCCAGCAGAGGGGGTCTAGCGGACTACAATGAGCAGTTCTTC. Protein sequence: CASRGGLADYNEQFF.

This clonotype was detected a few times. In nucleotides, the CDR3 is TGTGCCAGCAGCTTAGCGTTGAGGGGGTCAAGCAATCAGCCCCAGCATTTT. Translation: CASSLALRGSSNQPQHF. J is TRBJ1-5 and V is TRBV7-2; possibly TRBD1 for D (6 bases). V lost 0 bases, J lost 1 base, and 13 bases lay in between. This CDR3 has 17 residues. CDR1 and CDR2 from the germline V gene are SGHTA and FQGNSA.

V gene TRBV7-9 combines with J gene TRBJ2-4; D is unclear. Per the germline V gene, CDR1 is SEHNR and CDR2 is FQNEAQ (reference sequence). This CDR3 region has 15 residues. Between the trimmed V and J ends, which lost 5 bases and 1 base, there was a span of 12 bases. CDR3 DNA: TGTGCCAGCAGCGAGATCCCTGGTGCCAAAAACATTCAGTACTTC. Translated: CASSEIPGAKNIQYF.

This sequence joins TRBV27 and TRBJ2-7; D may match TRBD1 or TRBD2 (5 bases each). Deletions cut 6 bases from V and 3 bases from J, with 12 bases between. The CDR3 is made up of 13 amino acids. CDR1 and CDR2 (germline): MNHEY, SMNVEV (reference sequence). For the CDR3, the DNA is TGTGCCAGCAGCCCCGGGGCCATCTACGAGCAGTACTTC. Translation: CASSPGAIYEQYF.

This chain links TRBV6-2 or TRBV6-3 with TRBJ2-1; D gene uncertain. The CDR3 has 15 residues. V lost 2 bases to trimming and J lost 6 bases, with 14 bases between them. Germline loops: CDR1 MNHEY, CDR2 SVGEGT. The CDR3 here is CASSYAASPPNEQFF. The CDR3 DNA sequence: TGTGCCAGCAGTTACGCAGCCTCCCCCCCCAATGAGCAGTTCTTC.